The clone carrying this T cell receptor (beta chain) was observed a few times. This record belongs to a study of shared clonotypes between healthy human individuals. V lost 4 bases, J lost 5 bases, and 11 bases lay in between. This CDR3 contains 13 residues. CDR1 and CDR2 from the germline V gene are MNHNS and SASEGT. Donors, without exception, were Caucasian adults residing in Nashville, Tennessee. Original methodology: As immunoSEQ supplied junction-only sequences (without quality scores), filtering differed. Only in-frame clones appear in the TCRdb table, and some are missing; sequencing was by immunoSEQ multiplex PCR. That table gives V, J and clone size, and the DNA gave D and trimming. Of 450,000 to 500,000 clones in the sample, 79% are singletons; the top ten hold roughly 12%.

The sample comprised PBMCs. The rearrangement links TRBV6-1 to TRBJ1-1; D remains unclear. The receptor was derived from a woman aged 40 to 50 in good health. Some clones in this sample may be carry-over from other donors' samples. The DNA of the CDR3 is TGTGCCAGCAGTGCCCTGCTGGGGACTGAAGCTTTCTTT. Its protein product is CASSALLGTEAFF.